The sequence of this T cell receptor (beta chain) was determined in a study of T cells after posttransplantation cyclophosphamide. Methotrexate plus calcineurin inhibitor accompanied controls' myeloablative marrow transplants; sampling was 1 year later. Notes on the study in general: Donor-recipient repertoire similarity was low at 1-2 months, rising over year one. TRB clonality was highly associated with recipient CMV seropositivity and reactivation.

Trimming stripped 8 bases from V and 4 bases from J, with 9 bases between. The length of the CDR3 is 12 residues. Germline V lookup: CDR1 ENHRY, CDR2 SYGVKD. The method was immunoSEQ multiplex PCR; TCRdb's version includes in-frame clones alone and lacks a portion of them. The sample holds over 15,000 clones, 85% seen once. On this clone: As yet, its antigen is unknown.

The specimen was PBMCs, collected after allogeneic stem cell transplant with calcineurin inhibitor and methotrexate. This rearrangement joins TRBV10-3 to TRBJ1-5; D not certain. The origin of this receptor is a female patient aged 18 to 30 who received an allogeneic stem cell transplant from an unrelated donor, was CMV-positive, and had acute and chronic GVHD. Some T cells may possibly be graft donor cells. This CDR3 is CAIGNGNQPQHF. For the CDR3, the DNA is TGTGCCATCGGAAACGGGAATCAGCCCCAGCATTTT.